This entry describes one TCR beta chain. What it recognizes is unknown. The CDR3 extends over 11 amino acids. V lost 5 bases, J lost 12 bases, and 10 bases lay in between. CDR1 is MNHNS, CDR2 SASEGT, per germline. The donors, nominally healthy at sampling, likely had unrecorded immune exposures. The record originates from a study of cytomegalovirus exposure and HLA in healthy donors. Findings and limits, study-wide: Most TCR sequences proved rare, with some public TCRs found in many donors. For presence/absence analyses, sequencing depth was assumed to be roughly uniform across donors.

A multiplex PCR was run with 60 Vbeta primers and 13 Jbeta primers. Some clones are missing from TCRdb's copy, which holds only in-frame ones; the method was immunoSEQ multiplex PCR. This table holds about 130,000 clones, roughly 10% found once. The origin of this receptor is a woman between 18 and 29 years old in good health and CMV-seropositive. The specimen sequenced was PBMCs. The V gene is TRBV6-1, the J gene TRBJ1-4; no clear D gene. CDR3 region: CASSRLGELFF. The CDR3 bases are TGTGCCAGCAGTCGGCTCGGAGAACTGTTTTTT.